The TCR beta chain under discussion was sequenced for a study of T cell responses to AZD1222 COVID-19 vaccine. Libraries were prepared by immunoSEQ multiplex PCR; TCRdb keeps only in-frame clonotypes and omits some of them. The sample yields 150,000 or so clones, roughly 92% seen once. This CDR3 is built from 13 residues. The V gene lost 1 base and the J gene lost 8 bases, with 11 bases spanning the gap. The germline V gene encodes CDR1 MDHEN and CDR2 SYDVKM. The starting material was peripheral blood, obtained 28 days after the second AZD1222 dose. The J gene is TRBJ1-2, the V gene TRBV28; D unresolved. The sequence was collected from an adult who received the AZD1222 COVID-19 vaccine. The CDR3 nucleotides are TGTGCCAGCAGTTTATCGAGGGCCGGGGGCTACACCTTC. Translation: CASSLSRAGGYTF.